A selection of T cell receptor beta chains follows, all from one sample in a study of cytomegalovirus exposure and HLA in healthy donors. Some clones are missing from TCRdb's copy, which holds only in-frame ones; the method was immunoSEQ multiplex PCR. The table includes some 150,000 clones, approximately 80% detected once. The specimen was PBMCs. These TCRs come from a female donor in good health and CMV-seronegative. Each CDR3 is given with its conserved first and last residue. The D gene is left open where the match is weak. The listing skips clone size in some rows; elsewhere it reads once, few, many or a size class.

j_call d_call v_call clone_size cdr3_nt cdr3_aa
TRBJ2-3 . TRBV30 once TGTGCCTGGAGCGGATCCGGGACTCTGCAGTATTTT CAWSGSGTLQYF
TRBJ1-1 TRBD1 TRBV6-6 . TGTGCCAGCAGTTCTCCGGACAGGGAGGGGACTGAAGCTTTCTTT CASSSPDREGTEAFF
TRBJ2-1 TRBD2 TRBV27 . TGTGCCAGCAGTTTAGTAGCGGGAGAGCCCTACAATGAGCAGTTCTTC CASSLVAGEPYNEQFF
TRBJ2-7 . TRBV5-6 . TGTGCCAGCAGCTATACAGGTTTCCTACGCTCCTACGAGCAGTACTTC CASSYTGFLRSYEQYF
TRBJ2-3 TRBD2 TRBV27 . TGTGCCAGCAGTTCCCTAGGGACTAGCGGGGGGGGAGGCGGAGATACGCAGTATTTT CASSSLGTSGGGGGDTQYF
TRBJ2-3 TRBD2 TRBV18 . TGTGCCAGCTCACCATTTAGCGGGGGGTCAGATACGCAGTATTTT CASSPFSGGSDTQYF
TRBJ2-2 . TRBV5-4 . TGTGCCAGCAGTCCCGGATCGGCAGGCGGGGAGCTGTTTTTT CASSPGSAGGELFF
TRBJ2-3 TRBD2 TRBV7-6 . TGTGCCAGCAGCTTAGAGGGTAGCGGGAGGAGCACAGATACGCAGTATTTT CASSLEGSGRSTDTQYF
TRBJ2-7 TRBD2 TRBV4-3 . TGCGCCAGCAGCCAAGATCTAGCGGGGGGCTACGAGCAGTACTTC CASSQDLAGGYEQYF
TRBJ2-7 . TRBV11-1 . TGTGCCAGCAGCTTAGAGGGGTACGAGCAGTACTTC CASSLEGYEQYF
TRBJ1-5 . TRBV6-6 few TGTGCCAGCAGTTACTCACAGCTTCAGCCCCAGCATTTT CASSYSQLQPQHF
TRBJ2-7 TRBD2 TRBV2 . TGTGCCAGCAGTGAGTGGGGTGTACTAGCGGGGGGGAAGCACGAGCAGTACTTC CASSEWGVLAGGKHEQYF
TRBJ2-2 . TRBV19 . TGTGCCAGTACTTTAGGACAAACGAACACCGGGGAGCTGTTTTTT CASTLGQTNTGELFF
TRBJ2-7 . TRBV19 . TGTGCCAGTAGTAGAGGAGGGGACAGCTCCTACGAGCAGTACTTC CASSRGGDSSYEQYF
TRBJ2-1 . TRBV7-9 . TGTGCCAGCAGCCGGAGACTGTGGACTCAGGCGTTCTTC CASSRRLWTQAFF
TRBJ1-2 TRBD1 TRBV27 . TGTGCCAGCAGTTTTCAGGGGGCGCATGGCTACACCTTC CASSFQGAHGYTF
TRBJ2-7 TRBD2 TRBV5-4 . TGTGCCAGCAGCCCGGGGGGGGAGTCCTACGAGCAGTACTTC CASSPGGESYEQYF